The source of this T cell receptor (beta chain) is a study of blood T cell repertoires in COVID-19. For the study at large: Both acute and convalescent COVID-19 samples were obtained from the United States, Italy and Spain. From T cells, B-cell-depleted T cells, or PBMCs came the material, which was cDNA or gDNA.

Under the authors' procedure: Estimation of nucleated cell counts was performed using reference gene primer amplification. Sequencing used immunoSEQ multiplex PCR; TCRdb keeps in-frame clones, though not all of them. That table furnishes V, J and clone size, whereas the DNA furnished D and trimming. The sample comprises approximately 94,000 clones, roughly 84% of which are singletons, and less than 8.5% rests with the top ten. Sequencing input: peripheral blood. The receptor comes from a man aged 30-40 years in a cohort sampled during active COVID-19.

The CDR3 reads CASSPGRRLAGNTIYF. DNA of the CDR3: TGTGCCAGCTCACCTGGAAGGAGATTAGCTGGAAACACCATATATTTT. J is TRBJ1-3 and V is TRBV18; D gene uncertain. Between the trimmed V and J ends, which lost 3 bases and 2 bases, there was a span of 14 bases. The CDR3 length is 16 residues. Germline CDR1 and CDR2: KGHSH and LQKENI. The whole variable domain, filled in from reference TRBV18 and TRBJ1-3, reads NAGVMQNPRHLVRRRGQEARLRCSPMKGHSHVYWYRQLPEEGLKFMVYLQKENIIDESGMPKERFSAEFPKEGPSILRIQQVVRGDSAAYFCASSPGRRLAGNTIYFGEGSWLTVV.